This T cell receptor beta chain was identified during a study of T cell repertoires in cytomegalovirus infection. On the study more broadly: Both CMV infection and a matching HLA type were indicated by public TCR beta signatures. Study-wide results and limits: Identification of carriers of CMV plus the relevant HLA was performed using cumulative public TCR beta family frequency. CMV-specific HLA-C-restricted TCR beta clonotypes dominated the ex vivo response.

CDR1 is MGHRA and CDR2 is YSYEKL in the germline V gene. The CDR3 consists of 14 residues. With 1 base removed from V and 7 bases from J, the gap between germline ends came to 13 bases. From the reads, TCRdb called clonotypes with MiXCR, one entry per CDR3 protein. There are around 350,000 distinct CDR3 sequences in the sample; about a sixth occur only once, and roughly 8.7% lies in the top ten. Turning to this clonotype: The antigen is not known.

This chain uses TRBV4-1 with TRBJ1-2; D uncertain. The sequencing input was PBMCs. The TCR sequence derives from a human donor in good health (CMV status not recorded). Some clones in this sample may be carry-over from other donors' samples. Here the CDR3 reads CASSQASGISGYTF. DNA of the CDR3: TGCGCCAGCAGCCAAGCCTCAGGAATAAGTGGCTACACCTTC.